One T cell receptor (beta chain) is described in this entry. Its specificity is not known. Some clones are missing from TCRdb's copy, which holds only in-frame ones; the method was immunoSEQ multiplex PCR. The sample holds tens of thousands of clones, roughly 94% seen once. The sample comes from a study of cytomegalovirus exposure and HLA in healthy donors. The study's findings and limits: A list of around 160 TCR beta chains associated with cytomegalovirus was given.

CDR1 and CDR2 from the germline V gene are SGHTA and FQGNSA. V was trimmed by 0 bases and J by 4 bases, leaving 9 bases between them. The CDR3 contains 14 residues. The TCR originated in a woman between 18 and 29 years old in good health and CMV-seronegative. Sequenced material: PBMCs. The V gene is TRBV7-2, the J gene TRBJ1-1, with a tentative D call TRBD1 (5 bases). Here the CDR3 reads CASSLATGGTEAFF. The CDR3 nucleotides are TGTGCCAGCAGCTTAGCTACAGGTGGCACTGAAGCTTTCTTT.